This T cell receptor beta chain was identified in a study of blood T cell repertoires in COVID-19. Looking at the study overall: Specimens from acute and convalescent COVID-19 originated in the United States, Italy and Spain. The analysed material was cDNA or gDNA that came from T cells, B-cell-depleted T cells, or PBMCs.

J gave up 4 bases and V 6 bases, and 7 bases lay outside the gene matches. The CDR3 is made up of 14 amino acids. Germline V lookup: CDR1 MGHDK, CDR2 SYGVNS. Authors' data handling: Scientists estimated how many nucleated cells there were by amplifying reference gene primers. Profiling relied on immunoSEQ multiplex PCR, and the TCRdb table lists in-frame clones only, not all of them. V, J and clone size reflect that table, while D and trimming were determined from the DNA. The sample has around 150,000 clones; under 90% are singletons. The genes are TRBV25-1 and TRBJ1-1, with 8 bases matching TRBD1. Sequenced material: peripheral blood. The TCR comes from a human donor in a cohort sampled during active COVID-19. The CDR3 reads CASSPRTGFTEAFF. CDR3 DNA sequence: TGTGCCAGCAGCCCTCGGACAGGGTTCACTGAAGCTTTCTTT.